A selection of T cell receptor beta chains follows, all from one sample in a study of cytomegalovirus exposure and HLA in healthy donors. Only in-frame clones appear in the TCRdb table, and some are missing; sequencing was by immunoSEQ multiplex PCR. The sample lists roughly 150,000 clones; 73% were seen once. Sequenced material: PBMCs. The receptor source for this set is a woman aged 18 to 35 in good health and CMV-seropositive. Each CDR3 is given with its conserved first and last residue. The order of the fields is D gene, J gene, clone size, V gene, CDR3 protein, CDR3 DNA. D genes are given only for firm matches. Not every row has a clone size; where given, it reads once, few, many or a size class.

NA | TRBJ2-7 | NA | TRBV19 | CASSFGGTASYEQYF | TGTGCCAGTAGTTTCGGAGGGACAGCCTCCTACGAGCAGTACTTC
NA | TRBJ2-3 | few | TRBV15 | CATSRDPGYTQYF | TGTGCCACCAGCAGAGATCCCGGTTATACGCAGTATTTT
NA | TRBJ1-2 | NA | TRBV29-1 | CSVVPVTRDYGYTF | TGCAGCGTTGTCCCCGTGACTCGTGATTATGGCTACACCTTC
NA | TRBJ2-3 | once | TRBV7-9 | CASSFSDTQYF | TGTGCCAGCAGCTTCTCAGATACGCAGTATTTT
TRBD2 | TRBJ2-5 | NA | TRBV6-5 | CASSYRRLAGETQYF | TGTGCCAGCAGTTATCGCCGACTAGCAGGAGAGACCCAGTACTTC
TRBD1 | TRBJ1-2 | once | TRBV6-6 | CASSYVGQEYGYTF | TGTGCCAGCAGTTACGTCGGACAGGAATATGGCTACACCTTC
TRBD2 | TRBJ2-1 | once | TRBV30 | CACYASGGYVNEQFF | TGTGCCTGCTATGCTAGCGGGGGGTACGTCAATGAGCAGTTCTTC
NA | TRBJ2-2 | NA | TRBV28 | CASQPEGQYTGELFF | TGTGCCAGCCAACCCGAAGGACAGTACACCGGGGAGCTGTTTTTT
TRBD2 | TRBJ2-1 | NA | TRBV28 | CASSSATSGGDEQFF | TGTGCCAGCAGTTCCGCGACTAGCGGGGGGGATGAGCAGTTCTTC
TRBD1 | TRBJ1-1 | NA | TRBV9 | CASSVGTGALTEAFF | TGTGCCAGCAGCGTCGGGACAGGGGCTCTCACTGAAGCTTTCTTT
NA | TRBJ1-4 | once | TRBV18 | CASSPLSGSNEKLFF | TGTGCCAGCTCACCTTTGAGCGGGTCTAATGAAAAACTGTTTTTT
TRBD2 | TRBJ2-1 | NA | TRBV6-6 | CASILAGAPNEQFF | TGTGCCAGCATACTAGCGGGGGCGCCCAATGAGCAGTTCTTC
NA | TRBJ1-1 | NA | TRBV7-9 | CSSSWKFGTEAFF | TGTTCCAGCAGCTGGAAGTTCGGGACTGAAGCTTTCTTT
TRBD1 | TRBJ1-6 | NA | TRBV10-3 | CAISAGQGKGDSPLHF | TGTGCCATCAGTGCCGGACAGGGGAAGGGGGATTCACCCCTCCACTTT
NA | TRBJ2-5 | NA | TRBV4-1 | CASSQETGTAQVSTQYF | TGCGCCAGCAGCCAGGAAACCGGGACTGCGCAGGTTTCGACCCAGTACTTC